Sequencing of this T cell receptor (beta chain) was carried out in a study of T cells in Graves' hyperthyroidism and ophthalmopathy. Many counts were recorded for this clonotype. Amplified TCR beta CDR3 regions derived from RNA transcripts. During a first-round RT-PCR of the TCR CDR3, the HTBI primer set was used. Each CDR3 protein is one row after TCRdb ran MiXCR on the multiplex PCR reads. Of about 200,000 distinct CDR3 sequences in the sample, approximately 17% were seen once. Newly diagnosed hyperthyroidism, duration under 2 months, in patients aged 18 to 65. The CDR3 is made up of 14 amino acids. With V trimmed by 4 bases and J by 5 bases, 7 bases remained unmatched. Germline loops: CDR1 SGHTA, CDR2 FQGNSA.

V is TRBV7-2 and J is TRBJ2-5, with 7 bases that match TRBD1. This TCR was sampled from a man in his forties or fifties with Graves' hyperthyroidism. Input material: blood. The CDR3 here is CASSSNRGGETQYF. In DNA form, the CDR3 reads TGTGCCAGCAGCTCGAACAGGGGTGGGGAGACCCAGTACTTC.